This paragraph covers one T cell receptor beta chain sequence. Antigen unknown. This entry comes from a study of cytomegalovirus exposure and HLA in healthy donors. Study outcomes and limitations: Approximately 160 TCR beta chains were listed as cytomegalovirus-associated. Most of the TCR beta V segments (in an earlier analysis) were productive either about 87% or about 30% of the time. Analysis was carried out at a later point, and it linked a missense DCLRE1C variant to TCR beta V- and J-gene trimming.

The V end was cut by 4 bases, the J end by 4 bases, with 25 bases between. Germline values: CDR1 MNHEY, CDR2 SMNVEV (reference sequence). The CDR3 has 19 residues. This PCR relied on a set of 60 Vbeta primers and 13 Jbeta primers. Authors' analysis steps: Roughly 12 million of 75 million to 85 million unique TCR beta chains were shared, per a later count. Libraries were prepared by immunoSEQ multiplex PCR; TCRdb keeps only in-frame clonotypes and omits some of them. The D gene and trimming were derived from the DNA, and the V and J assignments and clone size from that table. The table has 35,000 to 45,000 clones, about two thirds seen once.

The chain links TRBV27 to TRBJ2-2; weak D call: TRBD1 (5 bases). Sample: PBMCs. The TCR comes from a man between 60 and 75 years old in good health and CMV-seropositive. CDR3 loop: CASSSTSKTVRLGTGELFF. CDR3 DNA sequence: TGTGCCAGCAGTTCAACCAGCAAGACAGTACGTTTAGGCACCGGGGAGCTGTTTTTT.